Each of the 29 T cell receptor beta chains below was sequenced from the same sample in a study of blood T cell repertoires in COVID-19. Assay: immunoSEQ multiplex PCR; the TCRdb copy retains only in-frame clones and omits some. Of 150,000 to 200,000 clones listed, approximately 80% are singletons. Source material: PBMCs or T cells enriched from blood (not recorded which). These receptors all stem from a man in his fifties who had recovered from COVID-19.

The chain recombines TRBV10-3 with TRBJ2-3; 13 bases align to TRBD2. This CDR3 is built from 16 residues. After removal of 4 bases from V and 3 bases from J, the junction contained 4 bases not matched to a gene. Germline CDR1 is ENHRY and CDR2 is SYGVKD. The chain's CDR3 is CAISGGGLAGTDTQYF. The CDR3 DNA is TGTGCCATCAGTGGGGGGGGACTAGCGGGAACAGATACGCAGTATTTT.

The rearrangement joins TRBV9 to TRBJ1-1; no definite D call. The length of the CDR3 is 16 residues. Germline V gene data show CDR1 as SGDLS and CDR2 as YYNGEE. V lost 0 bases to trimming and J lost 1 base, with 13 bases between them. The CDR3 nucleotides are TGTGCCAGCAGCGTAGTACGGATAACAGAGAACACTGAAGCTTTCTTT. It translates to CASSVVRITENTEAFF.

This rearrangement joins TRBV21-1 to TRBJ2-6; the table's TRBD1 call for D was not verified on the DNA. TRBV21-1 is deemed a pseudogene. This CDR3 has 19 residues. The CDR3 loop is CASSKGPRTLSSGANVLTF. The CDR3 nucleotides read TGTGCCAGCAGCAAAGGCCCCCGGACATTGAGCTCTGGGGCCAACGTCCTGACTTTC.

The V call is TRBV19, the J call TRBJ2-7; D is possibly TRBD1 (5 bases). The CDR3 runs to 14 residues. CDR1 and CDR2 (germline): LNHDA, SQIVND (reference sequence). The V end was cut by 5 bases, the J end by 1 base, with 12 bases between. The DNA for the CDR3 is TGTGCCAGTAGTGACAGCCTAGGTTCCTACGAGCAGTACTTC. Amino acid sequence: CASSDSLGSYEQYF.

With respect to this clone: One end of the junction fails to match germline, which may point to a read error. The rearrangement uses TRBV7-8 and TRBJ2-7; no clear D gene. CDR3 length: 11 residues. Germline V gives CDR1 SGHVS, CDR2 FQNEAQ. The CDR3: CTSSSAYEQYF. The DNA for the CDR3 is TGTACCAGCAGCTCCGCCTACGAGCAGTACTTC.

The chain joins TRBV5-4 to TRBJ1-6; the match to TRBD1 covers 8 bases. V trimming: 3 bases; J trimming: 8 bases; junction bases outside the gene matches: 10. This CDR3 is 16 amino acids long. The germline V gene encodes CDR1 SGHNT and CDR2 YYREEE (reference sequence). CDR3 protein: CASSSDPDRAHSPLHF. The CDR3 nucleotides are TGTGCCAGCAGCTCAGACCCGGACAGGGCCCATTCACCCCTCCACTTT.

The chain carries TRBV13 and TRBJ2-4; D gene unclear. The CDR3 is 15 amino acids. Germline V CDR1 and CDR2: PRHDT, FYEKMQ (reference sequence). Between the trimmed V and J ends, which lost 3 bases and 2 bases, there was a span of 11 bases. CDR3 sequence (DNA): TGTGCCAGCAGCTTGGTGTCAGGTCCCAAAAACATTCAGTACTTC. Translated: CASSLVSGPKNIQYF.

This clone has a handful of counts. The junction shows a germline mismatch at one end, possibly a read error. The V gene is TRBV6-2 or TRBV6-3, the J gene TRBJ1-4, with D possibly TRBD1 on 6 matching bases. The CDR3 runs 12 residues. CDR1 and CDR2 from the germline V gene are MNHEY and SVGEGT. CDR3 residues: CASSSPRTVGLF. In DNA form, the CDR3 reads TGTGCCAGCAGTTCTCCCCGGACAGTGGGGCTTTTT.

Here the CDR3 reads CASSRHGTGILANEKLFF. The CDR3 nucleotides read TGTGCCAGTAGCAGACACGGGACAGGGATACTAGCTAATGAAAAACTGTTTTTT. The chain carries TRBV19 and TRBJ1-4; 9 bases match TRBD1. In germline, CDR1 is LNHDA, CDR2 SQIVND (reference sequence). V shed 6 bases, J shed 3 bases, and the junction held 14 bases outside the gene matches. This CDR3 spans 18 amino acids.

The chain recombines TRBV19 with TRBJ1-1; 9 bases are shared with TRBD1. Trimming took 8 bases from V and 7 from J; bases not matched to a gene: 11. This CDR3 region has 14 residues. Germline CDR1 and CDR2: LNHDA and SQIVND (reference sequence). This chain's CDR3 is CASRSRGQGGEAFF. In nucleotides, the CDR3 is TGTGCCAGTCGCTCCAGGGGACAGGGCGGTGAAGCTTTCTTT. Drawing the rest from reference TRBV19 and TRBJ1-1, the complete variable domain is DGGITQSPKYLFRKEGQNVTLSCEQNLNHDAMYWYRQDPGQGLRLIYYSQIVNDFQKGDIAEGYSVSREKKESFPLTVTSAQKNPTAFYLCASRSRGQGGEAFFGQGTRLTVV.

V is TRBV7-3 and J is TRBJ2-1; the match to TRBD2 covers 11 bases. V lost 5 bases to trimming and J lost 8 bases; unmatched junction nucleotides: 8. The CDR3 is made up of 15 amino acids. Germline V gives CDR1 SGHTA, CDR2 FQGTGA. This chain's CDR3 is CASSLGTSGKDEQFF. In DNA form, the CDR3 reads TGTGCCAGCAGCCTCGGGACTAGCGGAAAGGATGAGCAGTTCTTC.

With respect to this clone: Other DNA sequences of this sample code for an identical CDR3. This sequence joins TRBV15 and TRBJ1-1; 7 bases match TRBD1. V lost 3 bases, J lost 1 base, and 5 bases stayed unmatched. There are 15 residues in the CDR3. Germline assignment: CDR1 LNHNV and CDR2 YYDKDF (reference sequence). CDR3 protein: CATSRLRQGNTEAFF. DNA for the CDR3: TGTGCCACCAGCAGGCTTAGACAGGGGAACACTGAAGCTTTCTTT.

The V call is TRBV5-4, the J call TRBJ2-1; D gene uncertain. The CDR3 loop spans 12 amino acids. CDR1 and CDR2 (germline): SGHNT, YYREEE (reference sequence). V gave up 1 base and J gave up 7 bases, with 6 bases separating them. The CDR3 nucleotides read TGTGCCAGCAGCTTGAATAGAAATGAGCAGTTCTTC. Translated: CASSLNRNEQFF.

The chain links TRBV18 to TRBJ2-2, with D maybe TRBD2 (7 bases). V dropped 2 bases and J dropped 3 bases, with 10 bases sitting between them. From germline, CDR1 is KGHSH and CDR2 LQKENI. This CDR3 is 15 amino acids long. The CDR3 nucleotides read TGTGCCAGCTCACCAGGGGGGGCGCACACCGGGGAGCTGTTTTTT. This codes for CASSPGGAHTGELFF.

The rearrangement uses TRBV7-3 and TRBJ1-6; D might be TRBD1 (5 bases). The CDR3 contains 13 residues. CDR1 and CDR2 (germline): SGHTA, FQGTGA. Trimming took 5 bases from V and 7 from J, leaving 9 bases between them. The CDR3 protein is CASSGQPNSPLHF. Written as DNA, the CDR3 is TGTGCCAGCAGCGGACAACCGAATTCACCCCTCCACTTT.

The V call is TRBV7-9, the J call TRBJ1-4, with 8 positions matching TRBD1. There are 15 residues in the CDR3. Per the germline V gene, CDR1 is SEHNR and CDR2 is FQNEAQ (reference sequence). V gave up 5 bases and J gave up 8 bases; unmatched junction bases: 10. The CDR3 DNA reads TGTGCCAGCAGCGCCAGGACAGGGCCAGCAGAAAAACTGTTTTTT. Translating it yields CASSARTGPAEKLFF.

The J gene is TRBJ1-1, the V gene TRBV6-5; D uncertain. This CDR3 contains 12 residues. The V end lost 5 bases, the J end lost 10 bases, and 14 bases lay between the germline ends. From germline, CDR1 is MNHEY and CDR2 SVGAGI. The CDR3, as DNA: TGTGCCAGCAGTCACGGGGTTCGGGGAGCTTTCTTT. Its translation: CASSHGVRGAFF.

This clone has more than one count but fewer than ten. The rearrangement links TRBV30 to TRBJ2-3; TRBD2 agrees at 10 bases. CDR3 length equals 15 residues. From germline, CDR1 is GTSNPN and CDR2 SVGIG (reference sequence). V shed 0 bases, J shed 3 bases, and the junction held 3 bases outside the gene matches. CDR3 bases: TGTGCCTGGAGTGTAGCGGGGGGGCAAACAGATACGCAGTATTTT. Translated: CAWSVAGGQTDTQYF.

This clone was picked up one time. The rearrangement links TRBV9 to TRBJ2-5, with 11 positions matching TRBD2. After removal of 0 bases from V and 4 bases from J, the junction contained 5 bases not matched to a gene. There are 16 residues in the CDR3. Germline CDR1 and CDR2: SGDLS and YYNGEE. CDR3 bases: TGTGCCAGCAGCGTAGGGTCTAGCGGGGGGAGAGAGACCCAGTACTTC. It specifies CASSVGSSGGRETQYF.

V usage is TRBV5-6 and J usage is TRBJ1-1; D gene unclear. Trimming took off 2 bases at V and 4 bases at J, with 18 bases between the two ends. The CDR3 runs to 16 residues. Germline values: CDR1 SGHDT, CDR2 YYEEEE. The CDR3 protein is CASSLRRVRLGTEAFF. CDR3 coding DNA: TGTGCCAGCAGCTTAAGGCGGGTCAGGCTAGGCACTGAAGCTTTCTTT. Based on the CDR3 plus reference TRBV5-6 and TRBJ1-1, the full variable domain is DAGVTQSPTHLIKTRGQQVTLRCSPKSGHDTVSWYQQALGQGPQFIFQYYEEEERQRGNFPDRFSGHQFPNYSSELNVNALLLGDSALYLCASSLRRVRLGTEAFFGQGTRLTVV.

The chain couples TRBV2 to TRBJ1-5; 9 positions match TRBD1. V was pared by 6 bases and J by 4 bases, with 4 bases of the junction left unmatched. This CDR3 has 14 residues. Germline V gene data show CDR1 as SNHLY and CDR2 as FYNNEI. CDR3 sequence (DNA): TGTGCCAGCAGGGGGACAGGGAGAAATCAGCCCCAGCATTTT. Protein product: CASRGTGRNQPQHF.

This clone is a singleton in its sample. V usage is TRBV30 and J usage is TRBJ1-2, with 9 bases fitting TRBD1. The CDR3 consists of 11 residues. Germline V lookup: CDR1 GTSNPN, CDR2 SVGIG (reference sequence). The CDR3 spells CALQGAYGYTF. The CDR3 coding sequence is TGTGCGCTACAGGGGGCCTATGGCTACACCTTC.

The J gene is TRBJ1-1, the V gene TRBV5-1; D might be TRBD1 (5 bases). The CDR3 runs 15 residues. Germline lookup yields CDR1 SGHRS and CDR2 YFSETQ. Trimming left V 2 bases short and J 4 bases short, with 15 bases between. The CDR3 reads CASSFPGRVSTEAFF. In DNA, the CDR3 is TGCGCCAGCAGCTTTCCAGGGAGGGTGAGCACTGAAGCTTTCTTT.

The CDR3 DNA sequence: TGTGCCAGCAGCTCGCCCGCGGGGGCTCAGAGCTCACCCCTCCACTTT. This translates into CASSSPAGAQSSPLHF. This chain uses TRBV5-6 with TRBJ1-6, with D possibly being TRBD1 (6 bases). CDR3 length: 16 amino acids. The germline gives CDR1 SGHDT, CDR2 YYEEEE. Trimming left V 3 bases short and J 10 bases short, with 20 bases between.

The V gene is TRBV6-1, the J gene TRBJ1-5; 7 nucleotides line up with TRBD1. Trimming cost V 3 bases and J 7 bases; bases outside gene matches: 3. This CDR3 is built from 13 residues. The germline V gene encodes CDR1 MNHNS and CDR2 SASEGT. This CDR3 is CASSETTGQPQHF. The CDR3, as DNA: TGTGCCAGCAGTGAGACGACAGGGCAGCCCCAGCATTTT.

The chain is built from TRBV6-4 and TRBJ1-1; 9 nucleotides align to TRBD1. Per the germline V gene, CDR1 is MRHNA and CDR2 is SNTAGT. V lost 3 bases to trimming and J lost 1 base; unmatched junction nucleotides: 0. This CDR3 is built from 14 residues. CDR3 in DNA: TGTGCCAGCAGTGAGGGACAGGGGAACACTGAAGCTTTCTTT. Its translation is CASSEGQGNTEAFF.

The chain has TRBV7-2 and TRBJ2-2, with D uncertain. With 6 bases removed from V and 7 bases from J, the gap between germline ends came to 12 bases. Germline CDR1 and CDR2: SGHTA and FQGNSA. The CDR3 runs 13 residues. In DNA form, the CDR3 reads TGTGCCAGCAGACCCCGGTTAGACGGGGAGCTGTTTTTT. It is translated as CASRPRLDGELFF.

The V and J genes are TRBV27 and TRBJ2-5; TRBD1 matches at 12 bases. Germline assignment: CDR1 MNHEY and CDR2 SMNVEV (reference sequence). With V trimmed by 6 bases and J by 4 bases, 9 bases remained unmatched. CDR3 length: 16 residues. The CDR3 loop reads CASRGTGGASRETQYF. CDR3 nucleotides: TGTGCCAGCAGGGGGACAGGGGGCGCGAGTAGAGAGACCCAGTACTTC.

The chain combines TRBV19 with TRBJ2-7; D may be TRBD1 (5 bases). Deletions cut 5 bases from V and 2 bases from J, with 13 bases between. The CDR3 has 14 residues. Germline CDR1 reads LNHDA; CDR2 reads SQIVND (reference sequence). The CDR3 DNA is TGTGCCAGTAGTCCGCAGGGTGGAGCCTACGAGCAGTACTTC. This encodes CASSPQGGAYEQYF.